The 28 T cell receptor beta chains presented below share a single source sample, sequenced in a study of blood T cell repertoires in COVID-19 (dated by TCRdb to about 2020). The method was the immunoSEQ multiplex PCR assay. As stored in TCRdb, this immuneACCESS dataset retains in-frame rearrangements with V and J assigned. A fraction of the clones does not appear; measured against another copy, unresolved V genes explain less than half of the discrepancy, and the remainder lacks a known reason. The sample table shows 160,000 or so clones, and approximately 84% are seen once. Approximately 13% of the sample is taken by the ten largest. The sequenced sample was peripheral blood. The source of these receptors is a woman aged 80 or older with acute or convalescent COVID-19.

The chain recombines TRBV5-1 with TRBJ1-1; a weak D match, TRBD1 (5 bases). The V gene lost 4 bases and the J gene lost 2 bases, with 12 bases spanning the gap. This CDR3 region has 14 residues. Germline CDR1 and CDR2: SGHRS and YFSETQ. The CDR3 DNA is TGCGCCAGCAGCCTGACAGAGTATAACACTGAAGCTTTCTTT. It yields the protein CASSLTEYNTEAFF.

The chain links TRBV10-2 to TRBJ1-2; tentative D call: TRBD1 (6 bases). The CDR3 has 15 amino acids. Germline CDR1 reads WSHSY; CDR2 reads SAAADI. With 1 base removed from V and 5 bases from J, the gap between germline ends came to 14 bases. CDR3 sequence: CASSELSGVGYGYTF. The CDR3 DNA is TGCGCCAGCAGTGAGTTGTCAGGGGTAGGATATGGCTACACCTTC.

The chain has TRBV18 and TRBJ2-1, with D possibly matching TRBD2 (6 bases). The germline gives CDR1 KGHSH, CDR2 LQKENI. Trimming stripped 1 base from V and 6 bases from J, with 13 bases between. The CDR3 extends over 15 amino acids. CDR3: CASSPQAGFRNEQFF. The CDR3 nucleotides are TGTGCCAGCTCACCACAAGCGGGTTTTCGCAATGAGCAGTTCTTC.

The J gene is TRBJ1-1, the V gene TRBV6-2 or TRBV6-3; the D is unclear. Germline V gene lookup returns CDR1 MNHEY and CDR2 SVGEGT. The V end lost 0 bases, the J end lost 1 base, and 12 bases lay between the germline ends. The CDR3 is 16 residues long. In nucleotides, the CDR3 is TGTGCCAGCAGTTACTCGAGGGCGGAAAGGAACACTGAAGCTTTCTTT. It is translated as CASSYSRAERNTEAFF.

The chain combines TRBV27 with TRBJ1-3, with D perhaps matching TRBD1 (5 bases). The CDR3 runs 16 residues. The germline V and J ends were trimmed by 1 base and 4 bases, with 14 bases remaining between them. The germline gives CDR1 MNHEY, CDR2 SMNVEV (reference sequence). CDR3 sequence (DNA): TGTGCCAGCAGTTTATGGGGGGGAGCGGGGGGAAACACCATATATTTT. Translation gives CASSLWGGAGGNTIYF.

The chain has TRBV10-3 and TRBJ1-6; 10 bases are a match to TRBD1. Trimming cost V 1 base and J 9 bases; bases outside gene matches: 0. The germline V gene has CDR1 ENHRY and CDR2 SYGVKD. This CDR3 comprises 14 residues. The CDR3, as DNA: TGTGCCATCAGTGAGTGGGACAGGGGTTCACCCCTCCACTTT. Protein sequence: CAISEWDRGSPLHF.

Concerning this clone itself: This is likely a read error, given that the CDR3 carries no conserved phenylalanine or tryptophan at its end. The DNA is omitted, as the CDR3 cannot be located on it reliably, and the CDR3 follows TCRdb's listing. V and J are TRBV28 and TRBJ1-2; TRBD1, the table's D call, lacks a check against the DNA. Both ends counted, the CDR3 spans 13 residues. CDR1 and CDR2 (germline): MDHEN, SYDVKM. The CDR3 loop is CASSLGDRRNSEL.

This chain's CDR3 is CASSFGEAETQYF. In nucleotides, the CDR3 is TGTGCCAGCAGTTTCGGCGAGGCGGAGACCCAGTACTTC. J is TRBJ2-5 and V is TRBV12-3 or TRBV12-4, with no clear D. Trimming left V 3 bases short and J 5 bases short, with 10 bases between. This CDR3 has 13 residues.

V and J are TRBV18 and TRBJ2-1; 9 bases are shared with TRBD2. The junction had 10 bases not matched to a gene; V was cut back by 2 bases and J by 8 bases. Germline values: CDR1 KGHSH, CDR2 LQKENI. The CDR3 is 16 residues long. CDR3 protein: CASSPMPAGGPHEQFF. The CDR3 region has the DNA TGTGCCAGCTCACCAATGCCGGCGGGAGGGCCGCATGAGCAGTTCTTC. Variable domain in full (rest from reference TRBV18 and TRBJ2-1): NAGVMQNPRHLVRRRGQEARLRCSPMKGHSHVYWYRQLPEEGLKFMVYLQKENIIDESGMPKERFSAEFPKEGPSILRIQQVVRGDSAAYFCASSPMPAGGPHEQFFGPGTRLTVL.

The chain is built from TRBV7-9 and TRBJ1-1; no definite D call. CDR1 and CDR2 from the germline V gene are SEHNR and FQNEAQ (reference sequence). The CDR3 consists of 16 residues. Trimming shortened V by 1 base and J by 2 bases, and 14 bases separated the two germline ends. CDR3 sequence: CASSLGIGDPNTEAFF. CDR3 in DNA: TGTGCCAGCAGCTTAGGTATCGGAGACCCTAACACTGAAGCTTTCTTT.

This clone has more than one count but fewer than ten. This CDR3 reads CASSQTGTITDTQYF. The CDR3 region has the DNA TGCGCCAGCAGCCAGACCGGGACTATCACAGATACGCAGTATTTT. The chain uses TRBV4-1 and TRBJ2-3; 7 bases agree with TRBD2. The J segment lost 2 bases and the V segment lost 3 bases, leaving 5 bases of the junction unmatched. In germline, CDR1 is MGHRA, CDR2 YSYEKL. The CDR3 runs 15 residues.

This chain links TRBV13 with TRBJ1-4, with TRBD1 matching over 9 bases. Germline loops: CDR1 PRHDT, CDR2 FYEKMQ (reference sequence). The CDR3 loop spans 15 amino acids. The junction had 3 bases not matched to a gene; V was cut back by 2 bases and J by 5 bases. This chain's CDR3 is CASSLTGTGNEKLFF. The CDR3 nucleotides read TGTGCCAGCAGCTTAACCGGGACAGGGAATGAAAAACTGTTTTTT.

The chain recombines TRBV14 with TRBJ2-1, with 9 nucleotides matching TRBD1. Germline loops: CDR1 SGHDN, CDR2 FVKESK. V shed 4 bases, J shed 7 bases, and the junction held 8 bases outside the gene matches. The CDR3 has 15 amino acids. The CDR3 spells CASSLTGTGHNEQFF. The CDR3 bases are TGTGCCAGCAGCCTAACCGGGACAGGGCATAATGAGCAGTTCTTC. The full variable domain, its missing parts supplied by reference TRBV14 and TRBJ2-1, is EAGVTQFPSHSVIEKGQTVTLRCDPISGHDNLYWYRRVMGKEIKFLLHFVKESKQDESGMPNNRFLAERTGGTYSTLKVQPAELEDSGVYFCASSLTGTGHNEQFFGPGTRLTVL.

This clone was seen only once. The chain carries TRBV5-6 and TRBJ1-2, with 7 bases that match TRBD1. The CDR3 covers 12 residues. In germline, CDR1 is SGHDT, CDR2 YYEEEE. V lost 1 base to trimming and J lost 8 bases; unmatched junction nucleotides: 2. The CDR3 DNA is TGTGCCAGCAGCTTGAACAGGGGAGGCTACACCTTC. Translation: CASSLNRGGYTF.

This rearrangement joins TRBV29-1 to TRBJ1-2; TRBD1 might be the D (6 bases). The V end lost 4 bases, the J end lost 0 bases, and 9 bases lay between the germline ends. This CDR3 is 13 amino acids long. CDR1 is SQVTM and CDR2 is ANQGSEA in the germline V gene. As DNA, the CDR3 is TGCAGCGTTGGGCAGGGGACTAACTATGGCTACACCTTC. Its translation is CSVGQGTNYGYTF.

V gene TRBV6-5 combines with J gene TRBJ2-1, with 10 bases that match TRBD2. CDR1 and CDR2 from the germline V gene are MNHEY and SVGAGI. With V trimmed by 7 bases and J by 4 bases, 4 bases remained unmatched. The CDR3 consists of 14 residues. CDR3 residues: CASTPSGGYNEQFF. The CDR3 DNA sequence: TGTGCCAGCACCCCTAGCGGGGGTTACAATGAGCAGTTCTTC.

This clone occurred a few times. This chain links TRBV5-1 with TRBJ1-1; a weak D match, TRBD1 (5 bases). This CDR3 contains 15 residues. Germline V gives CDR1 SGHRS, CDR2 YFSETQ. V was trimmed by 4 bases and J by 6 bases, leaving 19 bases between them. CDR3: CASSAGPGLGAEAFF. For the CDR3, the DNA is TGCGCCAGCAGCGCTGGACCGGGACTGGGGGCTGAAGCTTTCTTT.

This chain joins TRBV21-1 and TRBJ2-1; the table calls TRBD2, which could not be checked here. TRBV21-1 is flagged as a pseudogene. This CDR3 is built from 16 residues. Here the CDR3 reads CASSKASGLLYNEQFF. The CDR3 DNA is TGTGCCAGCAGCAAAGCCTCGGGACTACTTTACAATGAGCAGTTCTTC.

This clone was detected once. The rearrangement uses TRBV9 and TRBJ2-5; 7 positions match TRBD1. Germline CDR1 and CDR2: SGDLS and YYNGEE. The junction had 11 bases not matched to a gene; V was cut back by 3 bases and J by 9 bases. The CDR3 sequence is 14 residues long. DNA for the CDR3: TGTGCCAGCAGCGATTGGGACAGCCCGCGGGCCCAGTACTTC. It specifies CASSDWDSPRAQYF.

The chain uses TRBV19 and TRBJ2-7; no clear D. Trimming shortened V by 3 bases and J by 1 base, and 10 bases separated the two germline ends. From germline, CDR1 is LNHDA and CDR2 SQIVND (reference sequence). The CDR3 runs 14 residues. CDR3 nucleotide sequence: TGTGCCAGTAGTATTGCTAGTCATTCCTACGAGCAGTACTTC. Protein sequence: CASSIASHSYEQYF.

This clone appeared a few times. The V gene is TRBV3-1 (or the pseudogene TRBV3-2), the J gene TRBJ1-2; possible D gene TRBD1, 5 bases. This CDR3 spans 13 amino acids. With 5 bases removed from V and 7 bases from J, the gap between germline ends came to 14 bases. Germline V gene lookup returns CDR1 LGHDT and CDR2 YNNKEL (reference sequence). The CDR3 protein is CASSEAGRGGYTF. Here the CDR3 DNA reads TGTGCCAGCAGCGAGGCAGGGCGGGGTGGCTACACCTTC.

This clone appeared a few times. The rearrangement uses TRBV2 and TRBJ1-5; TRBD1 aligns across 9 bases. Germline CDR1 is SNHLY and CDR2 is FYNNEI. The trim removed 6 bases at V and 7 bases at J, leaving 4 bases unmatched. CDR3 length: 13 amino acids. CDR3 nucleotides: TGTGCCAGCAGCCTGACAGGGGGACAGCCCCAGCATTTT. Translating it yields CASSLTGGQPQHF.

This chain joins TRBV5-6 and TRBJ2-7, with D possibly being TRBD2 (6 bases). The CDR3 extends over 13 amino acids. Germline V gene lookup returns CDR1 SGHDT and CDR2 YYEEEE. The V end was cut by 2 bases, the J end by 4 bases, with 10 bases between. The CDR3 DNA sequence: TGTGCCAGCAGCTTCTCAGGGACTTACGAGCAGTACTTC. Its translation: CASSFSGTYEQYF.

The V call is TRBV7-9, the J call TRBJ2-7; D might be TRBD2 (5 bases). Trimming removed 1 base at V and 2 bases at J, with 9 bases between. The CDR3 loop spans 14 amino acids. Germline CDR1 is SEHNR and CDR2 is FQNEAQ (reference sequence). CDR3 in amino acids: CASSLGEGTYEQYF. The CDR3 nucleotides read TGTGCCAGCAGCTTAGGTGAGGGTACCTACGAGCAGTACTTC.

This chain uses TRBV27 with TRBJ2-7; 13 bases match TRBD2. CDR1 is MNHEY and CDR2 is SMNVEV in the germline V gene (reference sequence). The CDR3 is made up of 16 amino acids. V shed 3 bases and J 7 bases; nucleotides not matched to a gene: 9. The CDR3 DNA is TGTGCCAGCAGTTTCTTGGGACTAGCGGGGAGTTATGAGCAGTACTTC. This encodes CASSFLGLAGSYEQYF.

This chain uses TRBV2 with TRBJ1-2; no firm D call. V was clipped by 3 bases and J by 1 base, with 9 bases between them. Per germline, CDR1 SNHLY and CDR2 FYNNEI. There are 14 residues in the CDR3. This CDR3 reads CASSDMALNYGYTF. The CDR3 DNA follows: TGTGCCAGCAGTGATATGGCCCTTAACTATGGCTACACCTTC.

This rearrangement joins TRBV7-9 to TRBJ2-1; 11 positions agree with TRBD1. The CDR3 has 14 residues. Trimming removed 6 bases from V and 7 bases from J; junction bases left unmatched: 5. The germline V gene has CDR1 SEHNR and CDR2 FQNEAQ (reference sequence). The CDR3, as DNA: TGTGCCAGCAGGTCCGGGACAGGGGGTAATGAGCAGTTCTTC. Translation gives CASRSGTGGNEQFF.

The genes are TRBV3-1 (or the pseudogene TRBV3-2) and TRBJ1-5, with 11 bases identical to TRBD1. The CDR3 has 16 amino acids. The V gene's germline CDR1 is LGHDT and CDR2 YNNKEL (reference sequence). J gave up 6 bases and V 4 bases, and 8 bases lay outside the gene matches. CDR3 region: CASSPGVGQGVQPQHF. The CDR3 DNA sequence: TGTGCCAGCAGCCCAGGGGTGGGACAGGGGGTTCAGCCCCAGCATTTT.